The entry that follows covers one TCR beta chain sequence. The source of the sample is a study of T cell responses to AZD1222 COVID-19 vaccine. This table comes from immunoSEQ multiplex PCR, and its TCRdb copy is limited to in-frame clones, with some not included. Of about 140,000 clones in the sample, more than 75% were seen once. Trimming cost V 3 bases and J 5 bases, with 14 bases left between them. The germline V gene encodes CDR1 SNHLY and CDR2 FYNNEI. This CDR3 spans 16 amino acids. The gene calls are TRBV2 and TRBJ1-6, with D unclear. The receptor's source is an adult in good health. Source: peripheral blood, taken on day 0 of AZD1222 vaccination. The CDR3 loop is CASSDLWRTNNSPLHF. Written as DNA, the CDR3 is TGTGCCAGCAGTGACCTTTGGAGGACTAATAATTCACCCCTCCACTTT.